The clone carrying this T cell receptor beta chain has only a few counts. Its antigen is currently unknown. This record comes from a study of T cells in Graves' hyperthyroidism and ophthalmopathy. Across the whole study: Peripheral blood specimens were obtained at initial diagnosis, prior to any treatment.

The CDR3 contains 14 residues. Trimming took 1 base from V and 3 from J, leaving 10 bases between them. Germline V gene data show CDR1 as MGHRA and CDR2 as YSYEKL. Whole-study findings and limits: Among thyroid clonotypes expanded above 0.001, most also appeared in blood. Ophthalmopathy was identified by the model a median 6.5 months ahead of onset.

Absence of ophthalmopathy progression within 18 months defined stable Graves' hyperthyroidism. Amplified TCR beta CDR3 regions came from RNA transcripts. During a first-round RT-PCR of the TCR CDR3, the HTBI primer set was used. MiXCR, applied by TCRdb to the multiplex PCR reads, yields one record per CDR3 protein. The sample has 750,000 to 950,000 distinct CDR3 sequences; 35% to 40% are singletons. Sample: blood. The chain carries TRBV4-1 and TRBJ2-7, with no clear D. This TCR came from a man in his late teens or twenties with Graves' hyperthyroidism. This chain's CDR3 is CASSQGWTDYEQYF. In DNA, the CDR3 is TGCGCCAGCAGCCAAGGATGGACGGACTACGAGCAGTACTTC.